Presented here are 30 T cell receptor beta chains from one specimen sequenced in a study of T cells expressing NK-cell markers. TCRdb reanalyzed the 5' RACE reads, giving one entry per CDR3 protein sequence and no DNA. Found here are roughly 350,000 distinct CDR3 sequences; the top ten clones hold 5.2%. Sequencing used blood T cells: a sorted CD56 or NKG2C T cell subset, CD4+ or CD8+ T cells, or bulk PBMC T cells (not recorded which). Receptors were obtained from a man aged 18-75 years in good health.

The genes are TRBV12-1 and TRBJ1-5. TRBV12-1 is designated a pseudogene. The CDR3 has 13 amino acids. The CDR3 here is CASAGSSNQPQHF.

The gene calls are TRBV20-1 and TRBJ1-2; as DNA is missing, the TRBD1 call by TCRdb cannot be tested. Germline V gene data show CDR1 as DFQATT and CDR2 as SNEGSKA (reference sequence). The CDR3 runs to 12 residues. The CDR3 reads CSARLTGGGYTF.

V is TRBV5-6 and J is TRBJ2-5; TCRdb gives TRBD1 as the D gene, but with no DNA this cannot be confirmed. Germline CDR1 is SGHDT and CDR2 is YYEEEE. CDR3 length: 15 residues. Here the CDR3 reads CASSFDREERRTQYF.

V usage is TRBV5-1 and J usage is TRBJ2-1; no DNA is available, so the TRBD2 call from TCRdb remains unchecked. This CDR3 comprises 16 residues. CDR1 SGHRS and CDR2 YFSETQ come from the germline V gene. CDR3 amino acids: CASSLGGLGLVSEQFF.

This chain links TRBV6-1 with TRBJ2-3; the D gene TCRdb calls, TRBD1, cannot be checked with no DNA. Germline values: CDR1 MNHNS, CDR2 SASEGT. The CDR3 is made up of 14 amino acids. The CDR3 is CASSSGTSVNTQYF.

The CDR3 sequence is CASSPLAALGNTQYF. The chain uses TRBV11-2 and TRBJ2-3; TCRdb selects TRBD2, and the lack of DNA leaves this call unchecked. Germline V gene sequence: CDR1 SGHAT, CDR2 FQNNGV. The CDR3 extends over 15 amino acids.

The chain couples TRBV9 to TRBJ2-2; checking the TCRdb D call of TRBD1 is not possible without DNA. The CDR3 runs 17 residues. CDR1 is SGDLS, CDR2 YYNGEE, per germline. CDR3 sequence: CASSARRKTGNTGELFF. Together with reference TRBV9 and TRBJ2-2, the CDR3 gives the full variable domain: DSGVTQTPKHLITATGQRVTLRCSPRSGDLSVYWYQQSLDQGLQFLIQYYNGEERAKGNILERFSAQQFPDLHSELNLSSLELGDSALYFCASSARRKTGNTGELFFGEGSRLTVL.

The genes are TRBV20-1 and TRBJ2-7; absent DNA, TCRdb's TRBD2 call cannot be checked. The germline CDR1 and CDR2 sequences are DFQATT and SNEGSKA (reference sequence). The CDR3 is 13 residues long. The CDR3 loop is CSALLPSSYEQYF.

The rearrangement links TRBV7-3 to TRBJ1-1; no DNA is available, so the TRBD1 call from TCRdb remains unchecked. CDR1 and CDR2 (germline): SGHTA, FQGTGA. The CDR3 totals 14 residues. CDR3 protein: CASSLKTGTSEAFF.

The CDR3 sequence is CAWSGSGGTYEQYF. J is TRBJ2-7 and V is TRBV30; lacking DNA, the TRBD2 call made by TCRdb goes unchecked. The CDR3 runs to 14 residues. Germline assignment: CDR1 GTSNPN and CDR2 SVGIG (reference sequence). Combining the CDR3 with reference TRBV30 and TRBJ2-7 gives the whole variable domain SQTIHQWPATLVQPVGSPLSLECTVEGTSNPNLYWYRQAAGRGLQLLFYSVGIGQISSEVPQNLSASRPQDRQFILSSKKLLLSDSGFYLCAWSGSGGTYEQYFGPGTRLTVT.

The chain is built from TRBV6-2 or TRBV6-3 and TRBJ1-2; TCRdb selects TRBD1, and the lack of DNA leaves this call unchecked. Looked up from germline, CDR1 is MNHEY and CDR2 is SVGEGT. This CDR3 has 14 residues. The CDR3 sequence: CASEEAGTVYGYTF.

This sequence joins TRBV11-2 and TRBJ2-2; TCRdb reports TRBD1, a call that lacks DNA to check it against. Germline loops: CDR1 SGHAT, CDR2 FQNNGV. The CDR3 has 17 residues. The CDR3 here is CASRATGGRRITGELFF.

The rearrangement uses TRBV29-1 and TRBJ2-3; lacking DNA, the TRBD1 call made by TCRdb goes unchecked. Germline V gene data show CDR1 as SQVTM and CDR2 as ANQGSEA. The CDR3 covers 14 residues. The CDR3 loop is CSVLPGTVTDTQYF.

The chain carries TRBV11-2 and TRBJ2-3; absent DNA, TCRdb's TRBD1 call cannot be checked. There are 15 residues in the CDR3. Per germline, CDR1 SGHAT and CDR2 FQNNGV. CDR3 amino acids: CASSLDLNRGDTQYF.

J is TRBJ1-2 and V is TRBV6-1. This CDR3 has 11 amino acids. CDR1 MNHNS and CDR2 SASEGT come from the germline V gene. This chain's CDR3 is CASSDFYGYTF.

The rearrangement uses TRBV7-9 and TRBJ1-2. Germline values: CDR1 SEHNR, CDR2 FQNEAQ (reference sequence). CDR3 length: 11 residues. This CDR3 reads CASNRDYGYTF.

This sequence joins TRBV6-6 and TRBJ1-5. Germline lookup yields CDR1 MNHNY and CDR2 SVGAGI (reference sequence). The CDR3 length is 11 residues. The CDR3 reads CASSGRMDQHF.

The chain couples TRBV12-3 or TRBV12-4 to TRBJ2-5; TCRdb lists TRBD2, though no DNA is available to test this call. The length of the CDR3 is 16 residues. The CDR3 sequence: CASSLGSGSLAETQYF.

The gene calls are TRBV29-1 and TRBJ1-1; TCRdb's assignment of TRBD1 cannot be checked, as there is no DNA. This CDR3 comprises 13 residues. In germline, CDR1 is SQVTM, CDR2 ANQGSEA. The CDR3 region is CSVPGQTNTEAFF.

V and J are TRBV15 and TRBJ2-5; TCRdb calls TRBD2, which cannot be checked without DNA. This CDR3 has 14 residues. The germline CDR1 and CDR2 sequences are LNHNV and YYDKDF (reference sequence). The CDR3: CATSREPSSETQYF.

The chain uses TRBV5-1 and TRBJ1-1; TCRdb selects TRBD1, and the lack of DNA leaves this call unchecked. CDR1 and CDR2 (germline): SGHRS, YFSETQ. This CDR3 is built from 17 residues. CDR3 residues: CASSLVKTGGAFTEAFF.

The genes are TRBV9 and TRBJ2-3. The CDR3 covers 14 residues. Germline V gene lookup returns CDR1 SGDLS and CDR2 YYNGEE. The CDR3 loop is CASSEGFVTDTQYF.

This sequence joins TRBV13 and TRBJ2-4; the TRBD1 assignment by TCRdb is unverifiable without DNA. The germline CDR1 and CDR2 sequences are PRHDT and FYEKMQ (reference sequence). The CDR3 loop spans 14 amino acids. CDR3 loop: CASSFRDRGNIQYF.

The chain recombines TRBV6-1 with TRBJ1-1. The CDR3 sequence is 13 residues long. Germline assignment: CDR1 MNHNS and CDR2 SASEGT. The chain's CDR3 is CASSLLKNTEAFF.

The CDR3 reads CASSLASGVLDEQFF. The chain recombines TRBV5-4 with TRBJ2-1; TCRdb selects TRBD1, and the lack of DNA leaves this call unchecked. This CDR3 is built from 15 residues. From germline, CDR1 is SGHNT and CDR2 YYREEE (reference sequence).

V usage is TRBV18 and J usage is TRBJ2-7; TCRdb indicates TRBD1, and absent DNA this call remains unverified. Germline V gene lookup returns CDR1 KGHSH and CDR2 LQKENI. This CDR3 is 15 amino acids long. CDR3 in amino acids: CASSSNRGHSYEQYF.

The rearrangement uses TRBV7-9 and TRBJ2-3; TCRdb's assignment of TRBD2 cannot be checked, as there is no DNA. The CDR3 is 16 residues long. In germline, CDR1 is SEHNR, CDR2 FQNEAQ (reference sequence). This CDR3 reads CASSLVSGSRTDTQYF.

The CDR3 reads CASSLYVEAFF. The V gene is TRBV7-2, the J gene TRBJ1-1. The germline V gene encodes CDR1 SGHTA and CDR2 FQGNSA. The CDR3 length is 11 residues. Complete variable domain (other parts from reference TRBV7-2 and TRBJ1-1): GAGVSQSPSNKVTEKGKDVELRCDPISGHTALYWYRQSLGQGLEFLIYFQGNSAPDKSGLPSDRFSAERTGGSVSTLTIQRTQQEDSAVYLCASSLYVEAFFGQGTRLTVV.

The V gene is TRBV7-9, the J gene TRBJ2-3; checking the TCRdb D call of TRBD1 is not possible without DNA. From germline, CDR1 is SEHNR and CDR2 FQNEAQ (reference sequence). This CDR3 contains 15 residues. Here the CDR3 reads CASSTNRGGTDTQYF.

J is TRBJ2-7 and V is TRBV6-6; no DNA is available, so the TRBD1 call from TCRdb remains unchecked. Looked up from germline, CDR1 is MNHNY and CDR2 is SVGAGI (reference sequence). This CDR3 spans 12 amino acids. The CDR3 loop reads CASRTDRGEQYF.